Following are 32 T cell receptor beta chains from one sample sequenced in a study of cytotoxic CD8 clonotypes in ibrutinib-treated CLL. Sequenced by immunoSEQ multiplex PCR; TCRdb stores in-frame clones only, minus some. The repertoire holds roughly 11,000 clones, with about four fifths as singletons. The material was PBMCs, obtained at disease progression, from a patient treated with ibrutinib. The receptors here all came from a human donor with chronic lymphocytic leukemia.

The chain is built from TRBV28 and TRBJ1-2, with D hard to call. CDR1 MDHEN and CDR2 SYDVKM come from the germline V gene. V lost 5 bases to trimming and J lost 5 bases, with 3 bases between them. The CDR3 loop spans 10 amino acids. DNA for the CDR3: TGTGCCAGCAGTGGTTATGGCTACACCTTC. Translated: CASSGYGYTF.

This chain joins TRBV7-8 and TRBJ2-5, with D perhaps TRBD1 or TRBD2 (6 bases each). This CDR3 comprises 15 residues. CDR1 is SGHVS, CDR2 FQNEAQ, per germline. Between the trimmed V and J ends, which lost 3 bases and 3 bases, there was a span of 14 bases. This CDR3 is CASSLRDKREETQYF. The CDR3 coding sequence is TGTGCCAGCAGCTTGCGGGACAAGAGGGAAGAGACCCAGTACTTC.

The rearrangement uses TRBV10-3 and TRBJ2-7, with 9 bases lining up with TRBD1. Germline lookup yields CDR1 ENHRY and CDR2 SYGVKD. V was pared by 2 bases and J by 5 bases, with 4 bases of the junction left unmatched. This CDR3 has 14 amino acids. The CDR3 bases are TGTGCCATCAGTGAGCACCGGGACAGGGACGAGCAGTACTTC. This translates into CAISEHRDRDEQYF.

The V gene is TRBV5-1, the J gene TRBJ1-2; D gene uncertain. This CDR3 spans 12 amino acids. The V and J ends lost 2 bases and 8 bases respectively, with 10 bases between them. CDR1 and CDR2 from the germline V gene are SGHRS and YFSETQ. This CDR3 is CASSFLDQGYTF. As DNA, the CDR3 is TGCGCCAGCAGCTTCCTAGACCAGGGCTACACCTTC.

Only a few counts were recorded for this clone. Within the sample, other DNA sequences also encode this same CDR3. The chain links TRBV2 to TRBJ2-7; 13 nucleotides align to TRBD2. From germline, CDR1 is SNHLY and CDR2 FYNNEI. The CDR3 spans 15 residues. Losses at the gene ends were 6 bases for V and 0 bases for J; bases not matched to a gene: 2. CDR3 region: CASRRTSGSSYEQYF. The DNA for the CDR3 is TGTGCCAGCAGGAGGACTAGCGGGAGCTCCTACGAGCAGTACTTC.

V usage is TRBV27 and J usage is TRBJ1-2, with D perhaps TRBD1 (6 bases). The germline V and J ends were trimmed by 6 bases and 4 bases, with 9 bases remaining between them. Looked up from germline, CDR1 is MNHEY and CDR2 is SMNVEV (reference sequence). The CDR3 sequence is 12 residues long. The CDR3 nucleotides read TGTGCCAGCAGGGGGGCAACCTATGGCTACACCTTC. Residues: CASRGATYGYTF.

V usage is TRBV5-5 and J usage is TRBJ2-7; D ambiguous. CDR1 is SGHKS, CDR2 YYEKEE, per germline (reference sequence). Trimming removed 4 bases at V and 3 bases at J, with 5 bases between. The CDR3 spans 11 residues. CDR3: CASSRGYEQYF. DNA of the CDR3: TGTGCCAGCAGCCGTGGCTACGAGCAGTACTTC.

This clone was recorded only once. The genes are TRBV7-3 and TRBJ2-5; D is tentatively TRBD1 or TRBD2 (5 bases each). The CDR3 extends over 17 amino acids. Germline V CDR1 and CDR2: SGHTA, FQGTGA. V was shortened by 4 bases and J by 0 bases, with 18 bases between the two germline ends. The CDR3 region is CASSSHRDRLYQETQYF. As DNA, the CDR3 is TGTGCCAGCAGCTCCCACCGGGACCGATTGTACCAAGAGACCCAGTACTTC.

The chain couples TRBV6-1 to TRBJ2-6, with D possibly TRBD1 on 5 matching bases. Trimming stripped 8 bases from V and 4 bases from J, with 9 bases between. CDR1 is MNHNS and CDR2 is SASEGT in the germline V gene. This CDR3 is 13 amino acids long. CDR3 amino acids: CASQGAGANVLTF. The CDR3 nucleotides read TGTGCCAGCCAGGGTGCAGGGGCCAACGTCCTGACTTTC.

The chain is built from TRBV10-3 and TRBJ2-1, with D possibly being TRBD1 (6 bases). V lost 6 bases to trimming and J lost 5 bases, with 23 bases between them. Germline CDR1 reads ENHRY; CDR2 reads SYGVKD. This CDR3 comprises 17 residues. Here the CDR3 reads CAISVTIPGQGDNEQFF. CDR3 nucleotides: TGTGCCATCAGCGTTACCATTCCGGGACAAGGGGACAATGAGCAGTTCTTC.

V and J are TRBV5-4 and TRBJ2-5, with 10 bases aligning to TRBD1. With V trimmed by 3 bases and J by 6 bases, 5 bases remained unmatched. CDR1 is SGHNT and CDR2 is YYREEE in the germline V gene (reference sequence). CDR3 length equals 14 residues. DNA for the CDR3: TGTGCCAGCAGCTACCGGGACAGGGGACAGACCCAGTACTTC. Translated, it gives CASSYRDRGQTQYF.

V gene TRBV28 combines with J gene TRBJ2-2; 8 positions match TRBD2. The CDR3 totals 15 residues. Germline V lookup: CDR1 MDHEN, CDR2 SYDVKM. V was clipped by 5 bases and J by 0 bases; unmatched bases: 2. The DNA for the CDR3 is TGTGCCAGCAGTCCACTAGCGGCGAACACCGGGGAGCTGTTTTTT. Residues: CASSPLAANTGELFF.

This chain joins TRBV2 and TRBJ1-3, with a weak D call TRBD1 (6 bases). This CDR3 contains 14 residues. Per germline, CDR1 SNHLY and CDR2 FYNNEI. Trimming cost V 8 bases and J 2 bases, with 13 bases left between them. The CDR3 reads CASVPGEAGNTIYF. Here the CDR3 DNA reads TGTGCCAGCGTCCCAGGGGAGGCTGGAAACACCATATATTTT.

The J gene is TRBJ2-7, the V gene TRBV9, with D hard to call. This CDR3 spans 15 amino acids. CDR1 and CDR2 from the germline V gene are SGDLS and YYNGEE. V shed 0 bases and J shed 4 bases, with 14 bases lying between them. The CDR3 DNA follows: TGTGCCAGCAGCGTAGGTGTTACTAAACCGTACGAGCAGTACTTC. Translating gives CASSVGVTKPYEQYF.

In this sample, this clone turned up once. The gene calls are TRBV28 and TRBJ1-5; D unclear. CDR1 and CDR2 from the germline V gene are MDHEN and SYDVKM. Trimming shortened V by 3 bases and J by 7 bases, and 7 bases separated the two germline ends. CDR3 length: 12 residues. The CDR3 loop reads CASSFGRQPQHF. CDR3 nucleotides: TGTGCCAGCAGTTTCGGTCGGCAGCCCCAGCATTTT.

This chain connects TRBV28 to TRBJ2-5, with D perhaps being TRBD1 or TRBD2 (5 bases each). V lost 5 bases and J 2 bases, leaving 9 bases between the germline ends. Germline V gives CDR1 MDHEN, CDR2 SYDVKM. The length of the CDR3 is 13 residues. DNA for the CDR3: TGTGCCAGCAGTCGGGGACGACAAGAGACCCAGTACTTC. Protein product: CASSRGRQETQYF.

This sequence joins TRBV5-1 and TRBJ1-2, with D hard to call. V was pared by 3 bases and J by 8 bases, with 17 bases between. Per the germline V gene, CDR1 is SGHRS and CDR2 is YFSETQ. The CDR3 runs to 14 residues. Here the CDR3 DNA reads TGCGCCAGCAGCTCGGACGGCGCTACGGGCGGCTACACCTTC. The encoded protein is CASSSDGATGGYTF.

The genes are TRBV6-5 and TRBJ2-7; 9 positions agree with TRBD1. V lost 4 bases and J lost 5; bases outside the gene matches: 9. Germline V gives CDR1 MNHEY, CDR2 SVGAGI. The CDR3 is 15 residues long. CDR3 sequence reads: CASSSPGQGSDEQYF. In DNA form, the CDR3 reads TGTGCCAGCAGTTCCCCCGGACAGGGGAGCGACGAGCAGTACTTC.

The CDR3 coding sequence is TGTGCCAGCGTCCTATCGGGGGGATCTGGCTACACCTTC. Its translation: CASVLSGGSGYTF. This chain links TRBV7-2 with TRBJ1-2; maybe TRBD1 (5 bases). There are 13 residues in the CDR3. Per the germline V gene, CDR1 is SGHTA and CDR2 is FQGNSA. Between the trimmed V and J ends, which lost 8 bases and 7 bases, there was a span of 17 bases.

J is TRBJ2-1 and V is TRBV6-1; D is possibly TRBD1 (6 bases). Germline-derived CDR1 and CDR2 are MNHNS and SASEGT. The CDR3 totals 15 residues. V shed 11 bases and J shed 0 bases, with 17 bases lying between them. CDR3 region: CAVNEGHSSYNEQFF. CDR3 DNA: TGTGCCGTGAATGAGGGACACAGCTCCTACAATGAGCAGTTCTTC.

The chain uses TRBV18 and TRBJ2-1; the D gene could be TRBD1 or TRBD2 (5 bases each). Germline V gene lookup returns CDR1 KGHSH and CDR2 LQKENI. The CDR3 length is 15 residues. V shed 1 base and J shed 9 bases, with 16 bases lying between them. This CDR3 reads CASSPQPLSGGEQFF. In nucleotides, the CDR3 is TGTGCCAGCTCACCACAACCCCTCAGTGGGGGTGAGCAGTTCTTC.

The V gene is TRBV2, the J gene TRBJ2-7, with TRBD2 identical over 9 bases. The germline CDR1 and CDR2 sequences are SNHLY and FYNNEI. V shed 4 bases and J 2 bases; nucleotides not matched to a gene: 6. The length of the CDR3 is 15 residues. DNA for the CDR3: TGTGCCAGCAGTGCGAGGACTAGCGTAACCTACGAGCAGTACTTC. It encodes CASSARTSVTYEQYF.

The chain has TRBV30 and TRBJ1-5; D is unclear. Germline values: CDR1 GTSNPN, CDR2 SVGIG (reference sequence). V was trimmed by 2 bases and J by 3 bases, leaving 5 bases between them. The CDR3 is made up of 12 amino acids. As DNA, the CDR3 is TGTGCCTGGAGTTCCTACAATCAGCCCCAGCATTTT. The encoded protein is CAWSSYNQPQHF.

The rearrangement uses TRBV7-6 and TRBJ2-3, with unresolved D. CDR3 size: 16 residues. The V and J ends lost 2 bases and 0 bases respectively, with 12 bases between them. Germline loops: CDR1 SGHVS, CDR2 FNYEAQ. CDR3 protein: CASSLLGYLSTDTQYF. The CDR3 bases are TGTGCCAGCAGCTTATTGGGCTACCTTAGCACAGATACGCAGTATTTT.

This clone has only one observation. The gene calls are TRBV10-2 and TRBJ1-5, with D possibly matching TRBD1 (5 bases). This CDR3 contains 13 residues. Trimming cost V 4 bases and J 1 base, with 5 bases left between them. The germline V gene has CDR1 WSHSY and CDR2 SAAADI. The CDR3 DNA reads TGCGCCAGCAGTGGACAGAGCAATCAGCCCCAGCATTTT. Translation gives CASSGQSNQPQHF.

This chain links TRBV10-3 with TRBJ2-1, with TRBD2 matching 11 bases. V trimming: 7 bases; J trimming: 5 bases; junction bases outside the gene matches: 16. From germline, CDR1 is ENHRY and CDR2 SYGVKD. CDR3 length: 18 residues. As DNA, the CDR3 is TGTGCCATCACTCCCAGTATCACTAGCGGGAGAGGTGACAATGAGCAGTTCTTC. Translated, it gives CAITPSITSGRGDNEQFF.

This clone has only a few counts. The rearrangement uses TRBV11-3 and TRBJ2-3, with D maybe TRBD1 (5 bases). The CDR3 is 15 residues long. Germline V lookup: CDR1 SGHNT, CDR2 YENEEA. V lost 1 base to trimming and J lost 4 bases, with 12 bases between them. CDR3 DNA sequence: TGTGCCAGCAGCTTAGGGGGCAGGGCCGCAGATACGCAGTATTTT. Its translation is CASSLGGRAADTQYF. The variable domain in full, with the rest retrieved from reference TRBV11-3 and TRBJ2-3, is EAGVVQSPRYKIIEKKQPVAFWCNPISGHNTLYWYLQNLGQGPELLIRYENEEAVDDSQLPKDRFSAERLKGVDSTLKIQPAELGDSAVYLCASSLGGRAADTQYFGPGTRLTVL.

By share, this clone ranks as large. The J gene is TRBJ2-1, the V gene TRBV28, with 8 bases matching TRBD1. Germline V gene data show CDR1 as MDHEN and CDR2 as SYDVKM. J gave up 2 bases and V 5 bases, and 5 bases lay outside the gene matches. The CDR3 extends over 15 amino acids. CDR3 in DNA: TGTGCCAGCAGTACCGGGACAGGCACCTACAATGAGCAGTTCTTC. Translation gives CASSTGTGTYNEQFF.

V and J are TRBV7-2 and TRBJ1-1; possible D gene TRBD1, 6 bases. Germline V lookup: CDR1 SGHTA, CDR2 FQGNSA. V was trimmed by 3 bases and J by 5 bases, leaving 10 bases between them. This CDR3 has 13 residues. CDR3 bases: TGTGCCAGCAGCTTGCAGGGGTCTACTGAAGCTTTCTTT. Its translation: CASSLQGSTEAFF. The whole variable domain, remainder taken from reference TRBV7-2 and TRBJ1-1, is GAGVSQSPSNKVTEKGKDVELRCDPISGHTALYWYRQSLGQGLEFLIYFQGNSAPDKSGLPSDRFSAERTGGSVSTLTIQRTQQEDSAVYLCASSLQGSTEAFFGQGTRLTVV.

The chain has TRBV19 and TRBJ2-1; D remains unclear. V lost 7 bases and J lost 5, with 15 bases in between. The CDR3 consists of 14 residues. CDR1 LNHDA and CDR2 SQIVND come from the germline V gene (reference sequence). This CDR3 is CASTTPGLNNEQFF. The CDR3 DNA follows: TGTGCCAGTACTACCCCGGGTCTGAACAATGAGCAGTTCTTC. Filled out from reference TRBV19 and TRBJ2-1, the complete variable domain reads DGGITQSPKYLFRKEGQNVTLSCEQNLNHDAMYWYRQDPGQGLRLIYYSQIVNDFQKGDIAEGYSVSREKKESFPLTVTSAQKNPTAFYLCASTTPGLNNEQFFGPGTRLTVL.

The chain couples TRBV5-1 to TRBJ1-1; D perhaps matches TRBD1 (6 bases). V was cut by 3 bases and J by 0 bases, with 15 bases left in between. Germline CDR1 and CDR2: SGHRS and YFSETQ. The CDR3 is made up of 16 amino acids. The CDR3 sequence: CASSSMGGGMNTEAFF. The CDR3 nucleotides read TGCGCCAGCAGCTCGATGGGGGGCGGGATGAACACTGAAGCTTTCTTT.

The J gene is TRBJ1-2, the V gene TRBV29-1; 9 bases map to TRBD1. The J segment lost 6 bases and the V segment lost 6 bases, leaving 8 bases of the junction unmatched. The CDR3 length is 13 residues. CDR1 SQVTM and CDR2 ANQGSEA come from the germline V gene. The DNA of the CDR3 is TGCAGCGTGGAGGGGGACAGGGCTGATGGCTACACCTTC. Its translation is CSVEGDRADGYTF.